This T cell receptor (beta chain) was profiled in a study of graft-versus-host responses after intestinal transplantation. General study results and limits: Marrow from the recipient contained GvH clones, some of which had appeared first in ileum or blood.

The CDR3 runs to 18 residues. The germline gives CDR1 LGHNA, CDR2 YNFKEQ. V shed 1 base and J 6 bases; nucleotides not matched to a gene: 11. The repertoire was sequenced with immunoSEQ multiplex PCR; TCRdb's copy has only in-frame clones and lacks some. Of tens of thousands of clones in the sample, roughly 91% were seen once. Details on this clone: Its specificity is not known.

Here the sequenced sample was unstimulated CD4+ T cells sorted from spleen or lymph node cells, taken before intestinal transplant. V is TRBV4-2 and J is TRBJ2-4, with 11 bases aligning to TRBD1. The TCR sequence derives from a human donor who received an intestinal transplant. CDR3 residues: CASSQVNLGGQGGNIQYF. In DNA form, the CDR3 reads TGTGCCAGCAGCCAAGTTAACCTTGGGGGACAGGGGGGAAACATTCAGTACTTC.